This record looks at one TCR beta chain sequence and its context. The antigen is not known. This specimen belongs to a study of glioma-infiltrating T cells after dendritic cell vaccination. Findings and caveats of the study: Only a small number of patients had complete blood and tumor samples.

Per germline, CDR1 SGHRS and CDR2 YFSETQ. With 3 bases removed from V and 0 bases from J, the gap between germline ends came to 12 bases. The CDR3 has 15 residues. The PCR used 60 V beta and 13 J beta primers. Sequencing used immunoSEQ multiplex PCR; TCRdb keeps in-frame clones, though not all of them. Seen here are just under 100,000 clones, approximately 80% observed once, and the top ten hold about 5.7%. The time point here: after dendritic cell vaccination, including at tumor progression/relapse. Patients had residual fresh-frozen tumor tissue and more than two years of survival data. The material sequenced was blood, taken after dendritic cell vaccination. The sequence came from a human donor with glioblastoma. The chain has TRBV5-1 and TRBJ2-5; D uncertain. CDR3 DNA sequence: TGCGCCAGCAGCTCATCCAACAGACACCAAGAGACCCAGTACTTC. The encoded protein is CASSSSNRHQETQYF.